This TCR beta chain comes out of a study of blood T cell repertoires in COVID-19. Study in general: Acute and convalescent COVID-19 specimens originated in the United States, Italy and Spain.

The protocol was immunoSEQ multiplex PCR, while the TCRdb copy is restricted to in-frame clones and leaves out a portion. The sample carries over 25,000 clones, about 89% recorded once. Germline V gives CDR1 SNHLY, CDR2 FYNNEI. The CDR3 runs to 14 residues. J was trimmed by 3 bases and V by 5 bases; bases with no gene match: 6. The V call is TRBV2, the J call TRBJ2-7, with 8 bases matching TRBD1. The sequence was collected from a human donor with active COVID-19. The donor label of this sample is uncertain. Sequenced sample: peripheral blood. CDR3 amino acids: CASSRTGTSYEQYF. The CDR3 bases are TGTGCCAGCAGTCGGACAGGGACCAGCTACGAGCAGTACTTC.